This T cell receptor beta chain was sequenced during a study of PD-L1 blockade in urothelial cancer. The germline CDR1 and CDR2 sequences are GTSNPN and SVGIG (reference sequence). V dropped 1 base and J dropped 6 bases, with 13 bases sitting between them. The CDR3 is 14 residues long. Described time point: pretreatment peripheral blood. Sequencing was performed with immunoSEQ multiplex PCR; in TCRdb, only in-frame clones are kept and a portion is missing. The sample yields about 50,000 clones, approximately 86% seen once. The sequencing here drew on PBMCs, taken around atezolizumab (anti-PD-L1) treatment. This chain links TRBV30 with TRBJ1-5; a weak D match, TRBD1 (6 bases). The TCR sequence derives from a man aged 60 to 69 with urothelial cancer. The CDR3 reads CAWSGLGGGQPQHF. The CDR3, as DNA: TGTGCCTGGAGTGGCTTAGGGGGTGGTCAGCCCCAGCATTTT.